Listed below are T cell receptor beta chains from one sample, sequenced in a study of T cells after posttransplantation cyclophosphamide. Produced via immunoSEQ multiplex PCR; TCRdb's table is partial and in-frame only. The counts give 24,000 or so clones, none of them seen only once; 1.5% to 2% is held by the top ten. Sequences were derived from PBMCs, sampled after allogeneic stem cell transplant with posttransplant cyclophosphamide. All receptors derive from a male patient between 18 and 35 years old who received an allogeneic stem cell transplant from a related donor, was CMV-positive, and had no GVHD. The graft donor may account for some of the T cells. Each CDR3 is given with its conserved first and last residue. The size of a clone is reported for some rows only, either as once, few or many, or as a class for expanded clones.

V gene | clone size | CDR3 protein
TRBV30 | few | CAWDSGGGFYNEQFF
TRBV7-2 | many | CASSLIAGGNYEQYF
TRBV18 | many | CASSPGTGNQPQHF
TRBV7-9 | many | CASSLARGVHGYTF
TRBV7-3 | many | CASSLTGQGLSGYTF
TRBV9 | NA | CASSVRDSAQETQYF
TRBV28 | many | CATRDTGSGNTIYF
TRBV27 | many | CASSTQEGALEAFF
TRBV27 | few | CASRPGLVAETQYF
TRBV5-8 | many | CASSGTGATDTQYF
TRBV7-9 | many | CASSSGANYGYTF
TRBV11-2 | many | CASSLGDRAFEKLFF
TRBV5-1 | many | CASSTGQGRNTEAFF
TRBV7-9 | few | CASSPTGGAADTQYF
TRBV18 | many | CASSKGRGSSYEQYF
TRBV13 | many | CASSLGTPIVYGYTF
TRBV18 | few | CASSPLTGYNEQFF
TRBV28 | many | CASSTTRVLGEQYF
TRBV5-4 | many | CASSFGVSPLTYEQYF
TRBV7-8 | many | CASSLSGTGVYSNQPQHF
TRBV9 | NA | CASRPTSAGAYNEQFF
TRBV27 | many | CASSSPGQGGPYEKLFF
TRBV4-1 | many | CASSPTSGGANVLTF
TRBV6-6 | NA | CASSYLQVSETQYF
TRBV15 | many | CATSRDLRQGPTDTQYF
TRBV5-1 | many | CASSAAGNTGELFF
TRBV28 | many | CASRGQGESKNIQYF
TRBV14 | many | CASSPQGANTEAFF
TRBV19 | many | CASSIGIGQGGNEKLFF
TRBV6-5 | many | CASRFTGGTFLGELFF
TRBV11-2 | many | CASSPSGTTRKRYTQYF
TRBV5-1 | NA | CASSPGTGTYEQYF
TRBV28 | many | CASSYRTGWAEAFF
TRBV9 | many | CASSAGGGDYEQYF
TRBV21-1 | few | CASSADQDTLGETQYF
TRBV7-9 | few | CASSLAGQGGFF
TRBV29-1 | NA | CSVEQTGGGLGETQYF
TRBV15 | many | CATSRGSSYNEQFF
TRBV4-1 | many | CASSPGQSSYNEQFF
TRBV30 | many | CAWSKEIFGQYF
TRBV28 | many | CAISGVPSYEQYF
TRBV28 | many | CASTTQIWGWEKLFF
TRBV6-4 | many | CAIQTGGFF
TRBV27 | many | CASSFSSTNEQYF
TRBV13 | many | CASSPSGTSSADTQYF
TRBV4-1 | many | CASSLRTATNEKLFF
TRBV11-3 | many | CASSFRDGELFF
TRBV28 | many | CASSLLVGSGTNDYEQYF
TRBV27 | many | CASSFGGGVGEQYF
TRBV2 | NA | CASSGLAGTYEQYF